This T cell receptor (beta chain) was identified during a study of cytomegalovirus exposure and HLA in healthy donors. Across the study: Clustering assigned 70% to 90% of the approximately 400 genotyped donors to the Caucasian-associated ancestry cluster.

PCR was performed using 60 Vbeta and 13 Jbeta primers. Repertoires were generated with immunoSEQ multiplex PCR, while TCRdb's copy carries only in-frame clones and drops some. Of about 210,000 clones listed, around four fifths are singletons. In its sample, this clone was seen once. No antigen is known for it. Nominal health characterized the donors when sampled, though unrecorded immune exposures were likely. Broader study findings: According to an earlier analysis, most TCR beta V segments yielded productive rearrangements about 87% or about 30% of the time. It was confirmed in vitro that a few of the CMV-associated chains were specific for CMV antigens.

Sequenced: PBMCs. The origin of this receptor is a woman aged 45-60 years in good health and CMV-seropositive.

CDR3 DNA: TGTGCCAGCAGTTACGGCAGGTACGAGCAGTACTTC. It encodes CASSYGRYEQYF. The chain combines TRBV6-5 with TRBJ2-5; no clear D. With the DNA end fitting TRBJ2-7 better, the J assignment may be wrong. CDR3 length equals 12 residues. Germline V gene data show CDR1 as MNHEY and CDR2 as SVGAGI.